Each of the 17 T cell receptor beta chains below was sequenced from the same sample in a study of beta chain features in type 1 diabetes. General observations from the study: Among all four CD4+ subsets, Type 1 diabetes patients had TCRB CDR3s that were moderately but significantly shorter.

The authors reverse transcribed all of the isolated RNA, so sequencing captured expressed TCRB transcripts. Assay used: immunoSEQ multiplex PCR; TCRdb lists only in-frame clones, some missing. Of 250,000 to 300,000 clones listed, approximately 15% were seen once; the top ten hold less than 0.02%. Which antigens these TCRs recognize remains unknown. Sample: naive CD4+ T cells from blood. The receptors stem from a man younger than 45 with type 1 diabetes.

The chain recombines TRBV5-1 with TRBJ1-2; 7 bases match TRBD1. Looked up from germline, CDR1 is SGHRS and CDR2 is YFSETQ. The CDR3 length is 13 residues. V was clipped by 2 bases and J by 9 bases; unmatched bases: 7. CDR3 bases: TGCGCCAGCAGCTTAGGGGGCACGAGGAGCTACACCTTC. It is translated as CASSLGGTRSYTF.

The sample holds a few counts of this clone. The J gene is TRBJ2-7, the V gene TRBV29-1; the D gene is possibly TRBD2 (5 bases). There are 11 residues in the CDR3. V was pared by 4 bases and J by 1 base, with 5 bases between. Germline loops: CDR1 SQVTM, CDR2 ANQGSEA. CDR3 sequence reads: CSVAGSYEQYF. The CDR3 nucleotides are TGCAGCGTTGCGGGGTCCTACGAGCAGTACTTC.

The sample holds a few counts of this clone. An end of the junction does not agree with germline; a read error may underlie this. This sequence joins TRBV19 and TRBJ2-7; weak D call: TRBD1 (6 bases). This CDR3 spans 15 amino acids. Germline CDR1 LNHDA, CDR2 SQIVND (reference sequence). The CDR3 nucleotides read TGTGCCAGTAGTATTTTCGGACAGACCTCCTCCGAGCAGTACTTC. Amino acid sequence: CASSIFGQTSSEQYF.

The rearrangement uses TRBV7-9 and TRBJ2-7; 11 bases match TRBD2. Germline CDR1 is SEHNR and CDR2 is FQNEAQ (reference sequence). Trimming took 6 bases from V and 0 from J; bases not matched to a gene: 10. This CDR3 has 17 residues. CDR3 protein: CASRASSSGRFSYEQYF. The CDR3 DNA is TGTGCCAGCAGGGCGAGCTCTAGCGGGAGGTTCTCCTACGAGCAGTACTTC.

This clone was seen only a few times. The chain combines TRBV19 with TRBJ2-3; 9 nucleotides line up with TRBD2. Germline CDR1 reads LNHDA; CDR2 reads SQIVND (reference sequence). Unmatched junction bases numbered 10, after V lost 10 bases and J lost 5 bases. This CDR3 region has 14 residues. The DNA of the CDR3 is TGTGCCACTTGGGGTAGCGGGAGTCAAGATACGCAGTATTTT. Protein product: CATWGSGSQDTQYF.

The V and J genes are TRBV2 and TRBJ2-7; 7 bases align to TRBD1. After removal of 6 bases from V and 9 bases from J, the junction contained 5 bases not matched to a gene. Germline-derived CDR1 and CDR2 are SNHLY and FYNNEI. The length of the CDR3 is 11 residues. CDR3 nucleotides: TGTGCCAGCAGGTACAGGGGCGGGCAGTACTTC. Encoded protein: CASRYRGGQYF.

This clone was seen only a few times. The identical CDR3 is also encoded by other nucleotide sequences in the sample. The J gene is TRBJ1-1, the V gene TRBV10-3; 8 bases are shared with TRBD1. This CDR3 spans 13 amino acids. J gave up 1 base and V 6 bases, and 1 base lay outside the gene matches. Germline CDR1 reads ENHRY; CDR2 reads SYGVKD. The CDR3 nucleotides are TGTGCCATCAGCGGACAGGGGAACACTGAAGCTTTCTTT. This encodes CAISGQGNTEAFF.

The V gene is TRBV28, the J gene TRBJ2-7; 8 bases map to TRBD1. CDR3 size: 15 residues. Looked up from germline, CDR1 is MDHEN and CDR2 is SYDVKM. The V segment lost 5 bases and the J segment 0 bases; nucleotides outside the gene matches: 6. The CDR3 region has the DNA TGTGCCAGCAGTCTCCTGACAGGGGTCTCCTACGAGCAGTACTTC. Protein product: CASSLLTGVSYEQYF.

This rearrangement joins TRBV5-1 to TRBJ2-2; D call uncertain. The germline gives CDR1 SGHRS, CDR2 YFSETQ. This CDR3 has 14 residues. V was cut by 8 bases and J by 4 bases, with 15 bases left in between. The CDR3 coding sequence is TGCGCCAGTCATCCAACAAGTGTCACCGGGGAGCTGTTTTTT. This gives the protein CASHPTSVTGELFF. Based on the CDR3 plus reference TRBV5-1 and TRBJ2-2, the full variable domain is KAGVTQTPRYLIKTRGQQVTLSCSPISGHRSVSWYQQTPGQGLQFLFEYFSETQRNKGNFPGRFSGRQFSNSRSEMNVSTLELGDSALYLCASHPTSVTGELFFGEGSRLTVL.

DNA of the CDR3: TGTGCCAGCAGTTCCGTGACAGGGGCGTTCGATCAGCCCCAGCATTTT. Its translation: CASSSVTGAFDQPQHF. This chain connects TRBV6-6 to TRBJ1-5; 8 bases fit TRBD1. Trimming removed 4 bases from V and 5 bases from J; junction bases left unmatched: 10. This CDR3 is 16 amino acids long. Germline V gene sequence: CDR1 MNHNY, CDR2 SVGAGI (reference sequence).

This clone was picked up a small number of times. The chain joins TRBV2 to TRBJ2-3, with a tentative D call TRBD2 (5 bases). The CDR3 sequence is 13 residues long. Germline assignment: CDR1 SNHLY and CDR2 FYNNEI. V dropped 7 bases and J dropped 5 bases, with 13 bases sitting between them. CDR3 nucleotides: TGTGCCAGCAACAGAGCGGTTGGAGATACGCAGTATTTT. Translating gives CASNRAVGDTQYF.

V is TRBV19 and J is TRBJ2-7; 8 bases align to TRBD2. Per germline, CDR1 LNHDA and CDR2 SQIVND (reference sequence). The junction had 6 bases not matched to a gene; V was cut back by 3 bases and J by 2 bases. The CDR3 loop spans 15 amino acids. The CDR3 coding sequence is TGTGCCAGTAGTATCGGACTAGCTGGTACCTACGAGCAGTACTTC. Translated: CASSIGLAGTYEQYF.

This clone was observed a few times. This rearrangement joins TRBV7-2 to TRBJ2-7; 8 bases agree with TRBD1. Germline assignment: CDR1 SGHTA and CDR2 FQGNSA. This CDR3 has 15 residues. V trimming: 1 base; J trimming: 4 bases; junction bases outside the gene matches: 6. The CDR3 DNA sequence: TGTGCCAGCAGCTTAGATTTCGGACAGGGATACGAGCAGTACTTC. Translated, it gives CASSLDFGQGYEQYF.

The CDR3 DNA reads TGTGCCAGCTCACCAAAAACAGATTCTAACACTGAAGCTTTCTTT. Amino acid sequence: CASSPKTDSNTEAFF. The rearrangement links TRBV18 to TRBJ1-1; D is undetermined. Germline lookup yields CDR1 KGHSH and CDR2 LQKENI. This CDR3 spans 15 amino acids. V was shortened by 2 bases and J by 2 bases, with 12 bases between the two germline ends.

This clone was counted between two and nine times. J is TRBJ2-3 and V is TRBV7-2, with D possibly being TRBD2 (6 bases). CDR1 and CDR2 from the germline V gene are SGHTA and FQGNSA. V was trimmed by 2 bases and J by 1 base, leaving 10 bases between them. The CDR3 has 15 amino acids. The CDR3 sequence is CASSLSGLRTDTQYF. The CDR3 DNA reads as TGTGCCAGCAGCTTATCGGGACTCCGCACAGATACGCAGTATTTT.

The sample holds a few counts of this clone. This chain uses TRBV7-9 with TRBJ2-5; 12 bases are a match to TRBD2. This CDR3 has 17 amino acids. Germline values: CDR1 SEHNR, CDR2 FQNEAQ (reference sequence). V lost 2 bases and J lost 4; bases outside the gene matches: 8. CDR3 sequence reads: CASSLRLAGDISETQYF. DNA for the CDR3: TGTGCCAGCAGCTTAAGACTAGCGGGAGATATTTCAGAGACCCAGTACTTC.

The table lists this clone with a few counts. The V and J genes are TRBV25-1 and TRBJ2-3, with 8 bases matching TRBD1. The CDR3 spans 14 residues. Trimming removed 2 bases from V and 9 bases from J; junction bases left unmatched: 7. Germline loops: CDR1 MGHDK, CDR2 SYGVNS. CDR3 residues: CASSEGQGIGTQYF. The CDR3 nucleotides are TGTGCCAGCAGTGAAGGACAGGGAATAGGAACGCAGTATTTT.